The 3 T cell receptor beta chains reported below all come from one sample, sequenced in a study of CD8 T cells in Susac syndrome. An input of roughly 0.5 to 1 ug of RNA was subjected to reverse transcription using random hexamers. Each CDR3 protein is one row after TCRdb ran MiXCR on the immunoSEQ multiplex PCR reads. The sample has about 140,000 distinct CDR3 sequences; approximately 95% are singletons. Source material: CD4+ T cells from PBMCs. These receptors originate from a human donor with multiple sclerosis.

The chain combines TRBV12-3 or TRBV12-4 with TRBJ1-5, with D unclear. The CDR3 contains 13 residues. V lost 9 bases, J lost 0 bases, and 9 bases lay in between. For the CDR3, the DNA is TGTGCCAGTAAGACGGATAGCAATCAGCCCCAGCATTTT. It is translated as CASKTDSNQPQHF.

The V gene is TRBV29-1, the J gene TRBJ2-3, with 10 bases fitting TRBD1. The ends lost 6 bases at V and 3 bases at J; junction bases unmatched: 6. The CDR3 extends over 14 amino acids. Germline V gene data show CDR1 as SQVTM and CDR2 as ANQGSEA. The DNA for the CDR3 is TGCAGCGTGATCCGGGACAGGGGTACAGATACGCAGTATTTT. Translation gives CSVIRDRGTDTQYF.

This clonotype came up once. The rearrangement uses TRBV20-1 and TRBJ2-2; D perhaps matches TRBD2 (6 bases). Germline V CDR1 and CDR2: DFQATT, SNEGSKA (reference sequence). The CDR3 totals 13 residues. Trimming took off 6 bases at V and 5 bases at J, with 13 bases between the two ends. This CDR3 reads CSAPGDATGELFF. The CDR3 coding sequence is TGCAGTGCGCCGGGGGACGCAACCGGGGAGCTGTTTTTT.